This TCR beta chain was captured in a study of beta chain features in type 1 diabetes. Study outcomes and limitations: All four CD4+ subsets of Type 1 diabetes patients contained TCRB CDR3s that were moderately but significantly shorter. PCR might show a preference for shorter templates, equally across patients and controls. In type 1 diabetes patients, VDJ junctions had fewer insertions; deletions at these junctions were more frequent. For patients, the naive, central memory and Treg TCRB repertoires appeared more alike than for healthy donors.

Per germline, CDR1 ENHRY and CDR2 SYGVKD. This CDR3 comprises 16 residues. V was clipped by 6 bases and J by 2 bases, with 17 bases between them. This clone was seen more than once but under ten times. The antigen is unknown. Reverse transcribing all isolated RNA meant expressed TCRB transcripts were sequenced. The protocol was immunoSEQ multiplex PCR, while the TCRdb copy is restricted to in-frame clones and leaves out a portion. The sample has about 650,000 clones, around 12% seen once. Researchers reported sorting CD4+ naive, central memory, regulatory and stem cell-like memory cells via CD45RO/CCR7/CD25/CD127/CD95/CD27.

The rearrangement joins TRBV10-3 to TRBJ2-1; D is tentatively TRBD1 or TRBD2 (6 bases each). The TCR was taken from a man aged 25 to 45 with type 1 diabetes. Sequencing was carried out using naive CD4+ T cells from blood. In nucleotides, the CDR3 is TGTGCCATCAGCACAACTGGGGGGCGACCCTACAATGAGCAGTTCTTC. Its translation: CAISTTGGRPYNEQFF.